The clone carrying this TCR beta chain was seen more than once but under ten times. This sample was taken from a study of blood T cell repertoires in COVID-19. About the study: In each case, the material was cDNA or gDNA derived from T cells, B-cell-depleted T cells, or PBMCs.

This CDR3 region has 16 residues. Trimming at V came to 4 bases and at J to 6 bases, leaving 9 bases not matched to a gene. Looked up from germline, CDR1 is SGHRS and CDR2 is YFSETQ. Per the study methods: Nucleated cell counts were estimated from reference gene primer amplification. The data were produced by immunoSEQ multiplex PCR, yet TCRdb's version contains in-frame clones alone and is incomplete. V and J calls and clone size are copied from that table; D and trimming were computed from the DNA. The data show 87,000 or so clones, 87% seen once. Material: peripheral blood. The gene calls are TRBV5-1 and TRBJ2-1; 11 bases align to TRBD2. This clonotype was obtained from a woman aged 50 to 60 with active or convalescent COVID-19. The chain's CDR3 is CASSLLAGAGSNEQFF. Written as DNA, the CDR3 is TGCGCCAGCAGCCTACTAGCGGGGGCTGGTTCCAATGAGCAGTTCTTC.